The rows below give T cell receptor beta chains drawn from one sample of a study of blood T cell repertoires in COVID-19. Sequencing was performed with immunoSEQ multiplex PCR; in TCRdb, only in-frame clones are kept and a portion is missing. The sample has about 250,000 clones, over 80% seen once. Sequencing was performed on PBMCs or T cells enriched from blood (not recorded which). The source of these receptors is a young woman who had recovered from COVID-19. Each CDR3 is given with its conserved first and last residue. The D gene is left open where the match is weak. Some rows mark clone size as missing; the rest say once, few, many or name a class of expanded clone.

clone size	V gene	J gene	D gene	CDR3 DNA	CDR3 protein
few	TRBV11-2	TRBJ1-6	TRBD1	TGTGCCAGCAGCAATCCCGGGACAGTTAATTCACCCCTCCACTTT	CASSNPGTVNSPLHF
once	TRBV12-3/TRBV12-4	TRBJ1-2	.	TGTGCCAGCAGTTTGGGCAGGGTAGATGGCTACACCTTC	CASSLGRVDGYTF
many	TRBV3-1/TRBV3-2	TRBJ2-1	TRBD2	TGTGCCAGCAGCCATTATTTGGGAACCGGCGGGAGCCCCAATGAGCAGTTCTTC	CASSHYLGTGGSPNEQFF
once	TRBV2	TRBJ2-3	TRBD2	TGTGCCATTCTAGCGGTCACAGATACGCAGTATTTT	CAILAVTDTQYF
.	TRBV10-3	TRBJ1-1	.	TGTGCCATCAGTGGCAGGGTTACTGAAGCTTTCTTT	CAISGRVTEAFF
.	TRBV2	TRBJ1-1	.	TGTGCCAGCAGGCCGGGGGGAGGGTTTAACACTGAAGCTTTCTTT	CASRPGGGFNTEAFF
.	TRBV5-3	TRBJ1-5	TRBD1	TGTGCCAGAAGCCCGATATCTTTCAGGGGGCGGACTAGCAATCAGCCCCAGCATTTT	CARSPISFRGRTSNQPQHF
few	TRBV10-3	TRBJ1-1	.	TGTGCCATCAGTGCAGACCAGGGGAAAGCTTTCTTT	CAISADQGKAFF
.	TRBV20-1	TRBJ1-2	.	TGCAGTGCTAGTTCCCTGGCAAGATATGGCTACACCTTC	CSASSLARYGYTF
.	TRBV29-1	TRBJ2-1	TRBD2	TGCAGCGTTGAAGATCCGGAGCGGGAGGCCTACAATGAGCAGTTCTTC	CSVEDPEREAYNEQFF
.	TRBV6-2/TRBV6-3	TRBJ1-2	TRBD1	TGTGCCAGCAGTTACACAGGGGGAATTTATGGCTACACCTTC	CASSYTGGIYGYTF
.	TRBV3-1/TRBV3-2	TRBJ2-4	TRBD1	TGTGCCAGCAGCCCCTCCCCGGGGACAGGGGCCGCCAAAAACATTCAGTACTTC	CASSPSPGTGAAKNIQYF
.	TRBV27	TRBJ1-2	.	TGTGCCAGCAGATCCCCCACAGGCGGCTACACCTTC	CASRSPTGGYTF
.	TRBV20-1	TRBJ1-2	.	TGCGGATGGGACATCTATGGCTACACCTTC	CGWDIYGYTF
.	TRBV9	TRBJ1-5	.	TGTGCCAGCAGCGTTGGAGGGGCCGGTCAGCCCCAGCATTTT	CASSVGGAGQPQHF
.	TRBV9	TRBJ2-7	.	TGTGCCAGCAGCTGGGGGGCGGGAGAAGAGCAGTACTTC	CASSWGAGEEQYF
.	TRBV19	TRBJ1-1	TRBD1	TGTGCCAGTATGACAGGGATGAACACTGAAGCTTTCTTT	CASMTGMNTEAFF
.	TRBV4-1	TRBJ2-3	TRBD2	TGCGCCAGCAGCCAACGACTAGCGGGGGGCACAGATACGCAGTATTTT	CASSQRLAGGTDTQYF
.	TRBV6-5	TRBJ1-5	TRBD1	TGTGCCAGCAGTTACGGACAGGGTGCCAATCAGCCCCAGCATTTT	CASSYGQGANQPQHF
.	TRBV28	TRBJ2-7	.	TGTGCCAGCAGGACATCGGGAGAATCGTGGAACGAGCAGTACTTC	CASRTSGESWNEQYF
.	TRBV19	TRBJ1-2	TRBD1	TGTGCCAGTAGTAGGGCCAGGGGGAACTATGGCTACACCTTC	CASSRARGNYGYTF
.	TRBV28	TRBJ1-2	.	TGTGCCAGCAGTTTTTTCGGGGGGCGCGACTATGGCTACACCTTC	CASSFFGGRDYGYTF
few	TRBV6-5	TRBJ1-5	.	TGTGCCAGCAGTATTACAGGGCACCAGCCCCAGCATTTT	CASSITGHQPQHF
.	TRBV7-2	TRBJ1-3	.	TGTGCCAGCAGCTTGGGAGGGTCGGCCTCTGGAAACACCATATATTTT	CASSLGGSASGNTIYF